This TCR beta chain was captured in a study of T cells in localized non-small cell lung cancer (dated by TCRdb to the early 2020s). Broadly, across the study: The study analyzed T cell repertoires of 200 to 300 early-stage NSCLC patients, comparing tumors and uninvolved tumor-adjacent lungs. The cohort comprised 236 treatment-naïve NSCLC patients with resected, localized lung tumors. Of the NSCLC patients, over 120 were male and approximately 97 were female, and the mean age was around 70 years.

TCR beta CDR3 regions were sequenced from DNA using the immunoSEQ Assay. As for how the authors treated the data: T cell density was computed as TCR beta template counts normalized to usable DNA estimated by amplifying housekeeping genes. Richness was estimated using the preseqR package, with extrapolation to 400,000 templates for PBMC samples and to 120,000 templates for tissue samples. Clonality was defined as one minus Pielou's evenness. Tissue-enriched TCRs were identified through differential abundance testing performed on productive amino-acid clonotypes, with a minimum total count of 5 and an alpha of 0.1. The Jaccard Index and the Morisita Overlap Index were used to quantify repertoire overlap between compartments. GLIPH clustered TCR beta CDR3s with public tetramer-defined viral CDR3s; viral motifs required at least three viral sequences plus V-gene enrichment. Drawn from immuneACCESS, this table holds only the in-frame rearrangements with V and J called that TCRdb kept. Clones are partly lost; checked studies trace under half to an unresolved V gene and leave the rest unexplained. The DNA was the basis for D and trimming; V, J and clone size are from that table. This sample has tens of thousands of clones in its table, and roughly 90% of those were observed once. The ten largest clones take up about 15% of the sample.

Overall study results and their limits: Uninvolved tumor-adjacent lung showed the highest T cell clonality, higher than tumor, which suggests more focused antigenic responses in the uninvolved tumor-adjacent lung. Higher blood T cell density associated with longer overall survival, while higher adjacent-lung clonality associated with shorter survival. Of the top 100 tumor clones, a median of roughly 57 were detected in paired uninvolved adjacent lung; approximately 30 were also among that lung's top 100. Because multi-region tumor sequencing was not performed, intratumor heterogeneity could not be ruled out. Because the study design was exploratory, TCR variables were selected using unadjusted p-values without false-discovery rate correction.

Between the V and J ends, shortened by 10 bases and 3 bases respectively, the junction contains 16 bases. The germline V gene provides CDR1 ENHRY and CDR2 SYGVKD. From cysteine to phenylalanine, the CDR3 is 13 amino acids long. The sequence is cut down to CDR3 DNA, 39 bases in frame from base 1. At diagnosis, tumor, uninvolved tumor-adjacent lung and peripheral blood were collected and then preserved as a mix of FFPE and fresh-frozen material. For TCR repertoire profiling, blood samples were analyzed as peripheral blood mononuclear cells. Points on this clone: Its antigen has not been determined. One base away there is no much larger clone; base qualities are not given.

The chain employs TRBV10-3 and TRBJ2-7; TRBD2 is a weak D gene call, 6 bases matching. Sequencing was performed on peripheral blood, taken before any cancer treatment. The clonotype originates from a man aged 35 to 69 with stage I squamous cell lung carcinoma. The bases are TGTGCCACCGCGGAGGGGAGAGGCTACGAGCAGTACTTC. It translates as CATAEGRGYEQYF.